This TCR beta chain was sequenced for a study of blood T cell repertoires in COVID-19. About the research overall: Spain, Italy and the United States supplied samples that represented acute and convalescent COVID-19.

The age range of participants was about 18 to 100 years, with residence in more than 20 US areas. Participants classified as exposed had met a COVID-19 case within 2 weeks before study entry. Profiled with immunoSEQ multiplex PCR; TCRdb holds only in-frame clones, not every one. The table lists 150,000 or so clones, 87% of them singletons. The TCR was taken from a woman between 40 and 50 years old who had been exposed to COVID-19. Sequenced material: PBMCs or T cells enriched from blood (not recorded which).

The DNA for the CDR3 is TGTGCCAGCAGCTACCAAGGGACAGCTGAAAAACTGTTTTTT. Protein sequence: CASSYQGTAEKLFF. The rearrangement uses TRBV5-4 and TRBJ1-4, with 7 bases aligning to TRBD1. J lost 7 bases, V lost 3 bases, and 6 bases had no gene match. The CDR3 runs 14 residues. CDR1 and CDR2 (germline): SGHNT, YYREEE (reference sequence).